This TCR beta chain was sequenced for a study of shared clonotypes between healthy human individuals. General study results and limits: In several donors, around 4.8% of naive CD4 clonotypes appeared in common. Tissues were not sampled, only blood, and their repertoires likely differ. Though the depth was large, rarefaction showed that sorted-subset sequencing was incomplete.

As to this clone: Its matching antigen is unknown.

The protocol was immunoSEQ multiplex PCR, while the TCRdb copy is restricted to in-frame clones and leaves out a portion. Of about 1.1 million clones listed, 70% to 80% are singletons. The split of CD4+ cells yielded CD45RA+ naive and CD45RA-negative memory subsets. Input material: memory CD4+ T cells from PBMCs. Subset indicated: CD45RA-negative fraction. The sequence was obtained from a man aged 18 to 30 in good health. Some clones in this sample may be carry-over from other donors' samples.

The CDR3 here is CASSHPPALPLYEQYF. The CDR3 DNA reads as TGTGCCAGCAGCCACCCCCCCGCCCTACCCCTCTACGAGCAGTACTTC. The V call is TRBV7-2, the J call TRBJ2-7, with D uncertain. This CDR3 contains 16 residues. Germline V gene lookup returns CDR1 SGHTA and CDR2 FQGNSA. Trimming took off 5 bases at V and 3 bases at J, with 20 bases between the two ends.